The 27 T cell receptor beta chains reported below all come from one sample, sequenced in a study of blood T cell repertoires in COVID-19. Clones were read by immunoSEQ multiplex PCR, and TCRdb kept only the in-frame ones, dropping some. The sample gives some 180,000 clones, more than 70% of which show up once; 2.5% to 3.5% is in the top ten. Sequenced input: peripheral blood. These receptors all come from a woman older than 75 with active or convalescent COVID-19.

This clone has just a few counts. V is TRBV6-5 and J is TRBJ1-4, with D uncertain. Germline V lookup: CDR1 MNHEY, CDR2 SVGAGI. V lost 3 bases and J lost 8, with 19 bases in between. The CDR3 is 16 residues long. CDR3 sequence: CASSYTASSVDEKLFF. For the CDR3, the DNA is TGTGCCAGCAGTTATACGGCTTCAAGCGTTGACGAAAAACTGTTTTTT.

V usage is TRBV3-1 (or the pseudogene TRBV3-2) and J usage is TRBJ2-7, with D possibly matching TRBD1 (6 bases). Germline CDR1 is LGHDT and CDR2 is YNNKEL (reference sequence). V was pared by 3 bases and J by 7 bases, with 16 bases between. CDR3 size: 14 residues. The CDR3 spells CASSHNLRDTEQYF. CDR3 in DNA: TGTGCCAGCAGCCATAACCTCCGGGACACTGAGCAGTACTTC.

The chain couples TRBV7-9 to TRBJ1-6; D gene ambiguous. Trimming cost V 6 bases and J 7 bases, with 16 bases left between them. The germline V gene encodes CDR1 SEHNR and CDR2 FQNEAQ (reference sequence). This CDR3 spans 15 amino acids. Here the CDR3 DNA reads TGTGCCAGCAGGAATTCGGACGGAGGAAATTCACCCCTCCACTTT. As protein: CASRNSDGGNSPLHF.

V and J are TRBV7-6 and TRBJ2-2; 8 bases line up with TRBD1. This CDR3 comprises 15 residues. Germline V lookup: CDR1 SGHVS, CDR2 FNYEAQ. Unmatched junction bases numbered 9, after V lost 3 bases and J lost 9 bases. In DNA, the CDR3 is TGTGCCAGCAGCTTGGACGGACAGGGAGAGAGGGAGCTGTTTTTT. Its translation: CASSLDGQGERELFF. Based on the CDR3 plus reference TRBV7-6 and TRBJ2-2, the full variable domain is GAGVSQSPRYKVTKRGQDVALRCDPISGHVSLYWYRQALGQGPEFLTYFNYEAQQDKSGLPNDRFSAERPEGSISTLTIQRTEQRDSAMYRCASSLDGQGERELFFGEGSRLTVL.

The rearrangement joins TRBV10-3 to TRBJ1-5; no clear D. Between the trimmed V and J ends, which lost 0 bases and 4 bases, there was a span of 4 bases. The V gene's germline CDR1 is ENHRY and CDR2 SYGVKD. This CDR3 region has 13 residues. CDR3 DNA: TGTGCCATCAGTGAGTCGACAAATCAGCCCCAGCATTTT. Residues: CAISESTNQPQHF.

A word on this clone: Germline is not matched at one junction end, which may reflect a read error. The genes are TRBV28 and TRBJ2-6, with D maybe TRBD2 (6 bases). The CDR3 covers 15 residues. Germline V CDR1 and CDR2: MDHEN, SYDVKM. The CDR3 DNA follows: TGTGCCAGCGGTTTAGGAGGGGTCGGGGCCAACGTCCTGACTTTC. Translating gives CASGLGGVGANVLTF.

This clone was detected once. The DNA of the CDR3 is TGCGCCAGCAGTCTATACAGAAGCTACTACGAGCAGTACTTC. It is translated as CASSLYRSYYEQYF. V usage is TRBV23-1 and J usage is TRBJ2-7; D uncertain. TRBV23-1 is assigned to the ORF class and has an uncertain function. V was clipped by 4 bases and J by 3 bases, with 13 bases between them. The CDR3 has 14 residues.

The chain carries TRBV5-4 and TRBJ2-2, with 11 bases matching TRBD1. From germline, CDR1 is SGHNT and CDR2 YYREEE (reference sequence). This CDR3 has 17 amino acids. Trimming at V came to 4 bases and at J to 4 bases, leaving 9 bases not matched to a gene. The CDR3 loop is CASSPLGGTGGTGELFF. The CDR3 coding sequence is TGTGCCAGCAGCCCCTTGGGGGGGACAGGGGGCACCGGGGAGCTGTTTTTT.

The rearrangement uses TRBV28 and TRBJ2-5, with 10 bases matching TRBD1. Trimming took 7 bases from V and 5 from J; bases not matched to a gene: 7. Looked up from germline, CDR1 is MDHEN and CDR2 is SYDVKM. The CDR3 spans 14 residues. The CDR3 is CASKLGQGYETQYF. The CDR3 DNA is TGTGCCAGCAAATTGGGACAGGGGTACGAGACCCAGTACTTC.

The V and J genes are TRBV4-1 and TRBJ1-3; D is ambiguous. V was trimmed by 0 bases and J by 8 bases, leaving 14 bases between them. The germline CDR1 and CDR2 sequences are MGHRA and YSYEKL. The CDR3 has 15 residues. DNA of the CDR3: TGCGCCAGCAGCCAAGATCTCAGCCGGCGGTACACCATATATTTT. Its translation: CASSQDLSRRYTIYF.

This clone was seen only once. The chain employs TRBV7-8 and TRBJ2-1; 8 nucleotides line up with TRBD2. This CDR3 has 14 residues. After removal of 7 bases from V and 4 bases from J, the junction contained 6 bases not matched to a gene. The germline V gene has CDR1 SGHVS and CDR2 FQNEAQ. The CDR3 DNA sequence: TGTGCCAGCACCGGTAGCGGGGCTTACAATGAGCAGTTCTTC. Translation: CASTGSGAYNEQFF.

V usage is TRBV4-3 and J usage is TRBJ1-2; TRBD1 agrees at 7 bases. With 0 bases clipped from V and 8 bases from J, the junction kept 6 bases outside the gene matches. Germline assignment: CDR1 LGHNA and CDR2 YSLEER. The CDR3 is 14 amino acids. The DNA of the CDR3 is TGCGCCAGCAGCCAAGATGTAGACAGGGCGGGCTACACCTTC. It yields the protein CASSQDVDRAGYTF.

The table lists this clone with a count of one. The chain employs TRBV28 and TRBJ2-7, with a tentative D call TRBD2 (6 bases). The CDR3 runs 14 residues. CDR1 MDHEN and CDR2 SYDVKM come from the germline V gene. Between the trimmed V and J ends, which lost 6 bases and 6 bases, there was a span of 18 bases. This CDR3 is CASRRGSSVSEQYF. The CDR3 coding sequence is TGTGCCAGCAGACGAGGCTCTAGCGTGTCCGAGCAGTACTTC.

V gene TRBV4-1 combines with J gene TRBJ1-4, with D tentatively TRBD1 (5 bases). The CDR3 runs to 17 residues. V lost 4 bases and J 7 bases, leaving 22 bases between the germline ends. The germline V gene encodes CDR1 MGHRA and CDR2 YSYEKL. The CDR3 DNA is TGCGCCAGCAGCCGATTTTCAGGGTTCGTATCGGGTGAAAAACTGTTTTTT. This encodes CASSRFSGFVSGEKLFF.

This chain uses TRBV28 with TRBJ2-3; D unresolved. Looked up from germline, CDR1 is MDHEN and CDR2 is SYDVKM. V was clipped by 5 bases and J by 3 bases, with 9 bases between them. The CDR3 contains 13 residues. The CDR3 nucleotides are TGTGCCAGCAGTACTTCTATTACAGATACGCAGTATTTT. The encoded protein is CASSTSITDTQYF. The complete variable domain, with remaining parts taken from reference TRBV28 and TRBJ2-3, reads DVKVTQSSRYLVKRTGEKVFLECVQDMDHENMFWYRQDPGLGLRLIYFSYDVKMKEKGDIPEGYSVSREKKERFSLILESASTNQTSMYLCASSTSITDTQYFGPGTRLTVL.

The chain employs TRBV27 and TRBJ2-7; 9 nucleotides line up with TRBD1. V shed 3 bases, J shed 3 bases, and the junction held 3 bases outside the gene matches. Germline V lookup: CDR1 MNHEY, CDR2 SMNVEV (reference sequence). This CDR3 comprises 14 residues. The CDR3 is CASSLTGGYYEQYF. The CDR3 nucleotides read TGTGCCAGCAGTTTGACAGGGGGATACTACGAGCAGTACTTC.

The CDR3, as DNA: TGTGCCAGCAGCGTTGGGGGCTCCCAGACAGGGTCCCCCTACACCTTC. This sequence encodes CASSVGGSQTGSPYTF. V and J are TRBV9 and TRBJ1-2; 7 bases are a match to TRBD1. The length of the CDR3 is 16 residues. V shed 2 bases, J shed 10 bases, and the junction held 17 bases outside the gene matches. Per germline, CDR1 SGDLS and CDR2 YYNGEE. The full variable domain, its missing parts supplied by reference TRBV9 and TRBJ1-2, is DSGVTQTPKHLITATGQRVTLRCSPRSGDLSVYWYQQSLDQGLQFLIQYYNGEERAKGNILERFSAQQFPDLHSELNLSSLELGDSALYFCASSVGGSQTGSPYTFGSGTRLTVV.

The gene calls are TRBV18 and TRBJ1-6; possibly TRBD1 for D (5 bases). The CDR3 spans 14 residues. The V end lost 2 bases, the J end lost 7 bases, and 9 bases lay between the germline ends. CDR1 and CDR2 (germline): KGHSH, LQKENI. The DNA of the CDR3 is TGTGCCAGCTCACCATTTCAGGGAAATTCACCCCTCCACTTT. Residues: CASSPFQGNSPLHF.

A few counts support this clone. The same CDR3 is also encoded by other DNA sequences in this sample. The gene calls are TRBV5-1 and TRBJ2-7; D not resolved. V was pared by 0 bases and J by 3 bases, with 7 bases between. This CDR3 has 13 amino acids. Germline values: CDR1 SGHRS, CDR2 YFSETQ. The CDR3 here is CASSLGQDYEQYF. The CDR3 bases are TGCGCCAGCAGCTTGGGGCAGGACTACGAGCAGTACTTC.

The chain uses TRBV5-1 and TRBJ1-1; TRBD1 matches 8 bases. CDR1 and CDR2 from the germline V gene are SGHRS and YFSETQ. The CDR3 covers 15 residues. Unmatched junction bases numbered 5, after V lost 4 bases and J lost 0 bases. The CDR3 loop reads CASSGGTGMNTEAFF. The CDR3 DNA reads TGCGCCAGCAGCGGGGGGACAGGAATGAACACTGAAGCTTTCTTT.

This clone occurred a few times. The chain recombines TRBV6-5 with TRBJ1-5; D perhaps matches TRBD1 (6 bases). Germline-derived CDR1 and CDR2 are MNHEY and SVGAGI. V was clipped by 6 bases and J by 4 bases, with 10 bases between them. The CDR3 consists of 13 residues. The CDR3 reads CASSRTVNQPQHF. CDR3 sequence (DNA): TGTGCCAGCAGCCGGACAGTGAATCAGCCCCAGCATTTT.

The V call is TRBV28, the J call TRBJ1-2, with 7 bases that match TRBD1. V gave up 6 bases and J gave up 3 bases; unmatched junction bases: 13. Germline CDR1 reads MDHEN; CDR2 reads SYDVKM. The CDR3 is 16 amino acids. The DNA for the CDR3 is TGTGCCAGCAGCCCCGGAGGGGGCCACAACTACTATGGCTACACCTTC. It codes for CASSPGGGHNYYGYTF.

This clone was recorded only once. CDR3 coding DNA: TGCGCCAGCAGCTCGACAATGACTAGCGGGGTAGAAGAGACCCAGTACTTC. It yields the protein CASSSTMTSGVEETQYF. This chain joins TRBV5-1 and TRBJ2-5; 11 positions agree with TRBD2. The CDR3 is 17 residues long. Trimming cost V 3 bases and J 3 bases; bases outside gene matches: 10. From germline, CDR1 is SGHRS and CDR2 YFSETQ.

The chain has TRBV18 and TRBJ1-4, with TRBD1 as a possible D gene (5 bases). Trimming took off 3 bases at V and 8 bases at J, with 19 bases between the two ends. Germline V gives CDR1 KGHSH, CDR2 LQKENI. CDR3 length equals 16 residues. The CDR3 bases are TGTGCCAGCTCACCGGTCACTGGGGGGACTGGCGAAAAACTGTTTTTT. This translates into CASSPVTGGTGEKLFF.

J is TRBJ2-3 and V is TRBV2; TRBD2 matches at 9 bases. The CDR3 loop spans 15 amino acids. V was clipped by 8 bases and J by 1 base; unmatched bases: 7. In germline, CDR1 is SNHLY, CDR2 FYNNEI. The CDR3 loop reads CASLGLAQGTDTQYF. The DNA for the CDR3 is TGTGCCAGCCTAGGACTAGCGCAAGGCACAGATACGCAGTATTTT.

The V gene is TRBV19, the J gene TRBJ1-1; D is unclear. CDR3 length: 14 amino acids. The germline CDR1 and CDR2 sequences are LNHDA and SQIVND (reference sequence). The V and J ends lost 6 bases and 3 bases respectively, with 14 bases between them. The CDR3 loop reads CASSNPHRDTEAFF. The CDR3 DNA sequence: TGTGCCAGTAGCAACCCCCACCGGGACACTGAAGCTTTCTTT.

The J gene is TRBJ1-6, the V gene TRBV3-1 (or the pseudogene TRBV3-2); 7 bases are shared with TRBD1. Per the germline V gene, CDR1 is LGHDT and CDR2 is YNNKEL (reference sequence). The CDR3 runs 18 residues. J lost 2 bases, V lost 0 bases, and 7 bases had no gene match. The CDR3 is CASSQEWGTGAYNSPLHF. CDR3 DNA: TGTGCCAGCAGCCAAGAATGGGGCACAGGGGCCTATAATTCACCCCTCCACTTT.